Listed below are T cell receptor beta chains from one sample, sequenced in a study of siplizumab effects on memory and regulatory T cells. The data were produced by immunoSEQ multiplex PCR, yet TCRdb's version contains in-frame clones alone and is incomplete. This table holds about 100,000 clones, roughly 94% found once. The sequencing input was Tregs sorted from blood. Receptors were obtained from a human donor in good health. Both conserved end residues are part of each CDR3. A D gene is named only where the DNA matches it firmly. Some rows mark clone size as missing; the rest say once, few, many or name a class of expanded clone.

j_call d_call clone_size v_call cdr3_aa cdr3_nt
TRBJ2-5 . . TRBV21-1 CASSKARSKETQYF TGTGCCAGCAGCAAAGCGCGCTCAAAAGAGACCCAGTACTTC
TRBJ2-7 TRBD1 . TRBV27 CASSLSWDSSYEQYF TGTGCCAGCAGTTTATCATGGGACAGCTCCTACGAGCAGTACTTC
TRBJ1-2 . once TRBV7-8 CASSLGFEGTGYGYTF TGTGCCAGCAGTTTGGGGTTTGAGGGCACCGGCTATGGCTACACCTTC
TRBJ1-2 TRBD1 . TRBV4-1 CASSLGRDRGNYGYTF TGCGCCAGCAGCCTAGGCCGGGACAGGGGAAACTATGGCTACACCTTC
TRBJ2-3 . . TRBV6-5 CASRRTDTQYF TGTGCCAGCAGACGAACAGATACGCAGTATTTT
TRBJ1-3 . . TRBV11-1 CASSLEAYSGNTIYF TGTGCCAGCAGCTTAGAAGCCTACTCTGGAAACACCATATATTTT
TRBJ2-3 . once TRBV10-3 CAISPTLSTDTQYF TGTGCCATCAGCCCGACACTAAGCACAGATACGCAGTATTTT
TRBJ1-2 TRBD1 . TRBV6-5 CASSYFRDSYGYTF TGTGCCAGCAGTTACTTCCGGGACAGCTATGGCTACACCTTC
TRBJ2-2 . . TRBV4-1 CASSRRRNTGELFF TGCGCCAGCAGCCGACGTAGGAACACCGGGGAGCTGTTTTTT
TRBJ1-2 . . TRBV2 CASSERGTYGYTF TGTGCCAGCAGTGAACGGGGTACCTATGGCTACACCTTC
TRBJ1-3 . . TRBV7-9 CASSPRAGGNTIYF TGTGCCAGCAGCCCAAGGGCCGGCGGAAACACCATATATTTT
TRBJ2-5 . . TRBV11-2 CASSSKPRGATQYF TGTGCCAGCAGCTCAAAACCCAGGGGCGCGACCCAGTACTTC
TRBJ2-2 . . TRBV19 CASSSKAGVRMGELFF TGTGCCAGTAGTTCCAAGGCAGGGGTTCGAATGGGGGAGCTGTTTTTT
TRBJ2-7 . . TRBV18 CASSSDLGYEQYF TGTGCCAGCTCATCCGATTTGGGCTACGAGCAGTACTTC
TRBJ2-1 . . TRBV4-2 CASSQHVGEGIEQFF TGTGCCAGCAGCCAACACGTTGGCGAGGGAATTGAGCAGTTCTTC